This TCR beta chain came from a study of T-cell reconstitution after alpha-beta-depleted transplantation in children. This clonotype was observed many times. The germline V gene has CDR1 MGHDK and CDR2 SYGVNS. V was trimmed by 2 bases and J by 5 bases, leaving 4 bases between them. CDR3 length equals 12 residues. Library preparation (for TCRbeta) was performed with unique molecular identifiers. One entry per CDR3 protein results from TCRdb running MiXCR on the PCR reads. This sample carries approximately 250,000 distinct CDR3 sequences, about 25% of them seen once, and the ten largest clones take less than 3.5%.

The chain joins TRBV25-1 to TRBJ2-1; D remains unclear. This clonotype was sampled from a girl aged 2-10 years with Fanconi anemia, due to receive a stem cell transplant. Sequenced here: PBMCs, sampled before TCRalphabeta/CD19-depleted stem cell transplant. In DNA, the CDR3 is TGTGCCAGCAGTGAACCCGACAATGAGCAGTTCTTC. Its protein is CASSEPDNEQFF.